The next 18 T cell receptor beta chains were all read from a single sample in a study of OX40 agonist ivuxolimab in advanced cancers. Sequencing used immunoSEQ multiplex PCR; TCRdb keeps in-frame clones, though not all of them. In the table there are about 53,000 clones, roughly 84% of which are singletons. The specimen was CD4+ or CD8+ T cells sorted from blood, collected in a trial of the OX40 agonist ivuxolimab. These receptors were obtained from an adult with an advanced solid tumor such as melanoma, head and neck, liver or kidney cancer.

The chain is built from TRBV6-1 and TRBJ2-5; D is possibly TRBD1 or TRBD2 (6 bases each). Trimming shortened V by 2 bases and J by 5 bases, and 15 bases separated the two germline ends. This CDR3 is 15 amino acids long. CDR1 and CDR2 (germline): MNHNS, SASEGT. Written as DNA, the CDR3 is TGTGCCAGCAGTGAATCGTGGGGGGCAGGCGAGACCCAGTACTTC. Translation: CASSESWGAGETQYF.

Only a few counts were recorded for this clone. The rearrangement links TRBV5-1 to TRBJ2-3; 9 bases map to TRBD2. Germline CDR1 reads SGHRS; CDR2 reads YFSETQ. The CDR3 runs to 15 residues. J lost 4 bases, V lost 4 bases, and 7 bases had no gene match. Here the CDR3 reads CASSVTGLASDTQYF. The CDR3 nucleotides read TGCGCCAGCAGCGTCACGGGACTAGCCTCAGATACGCAGTATTTT.

This clone was seen a single time. This rearrangement joins TRBV29-1 to TRBJ1-2; D may be TRBD1 (6 bases). CDR1 and CDR2 from the germline V gene are SQVTM and ANQGSEA. The CDR3 sequence is 14 residues long. V was shortened by 2 bases and J by 4 bases, with 14 bases between the two germline ends. In DNA, the CDR3 is TGCAGCGTTGAATCCAGGGACAAGAGCTATGGCTACACCTTC. This translates into CSVESRDKSYGYTF. Full variable domain (rest looked up from reference TRBV29-1 and TRBJ1-2): SAVISQKPSRDICQRGTSLTIQCQVDSQVTMMFWYRQQPGQSLTLIATANQGSEATYESGFVIDKFPISRPNLTFSTLTVSNMSPEDSSIYLCSVESRDKSYGYTFGSGTRLTVV.

The V gene is TRBV19, the J gene TRBJ2-1; 13 nucleotides line up with TRBD2. The CDR3 has 15 residues. V lost 6 bases to trimming and J lost 6 bases; unmatched junction nucleotides: 5. In germline, CDR1 is LNHDA, CDR2 SQIVND (reference sequence). CDR3 sequence: CASSTGLAGPNEQFF. In nucleotides, the CDR3 is TGTGCCAGTAGCACGGGACTAGCGGGACCCAATGAGCAGTTCTTC.

V gene TRBV5-5 combines with J gene TRBJ1-1; tentative D call: TRBD1 (6 bases). The CDR3 totals 15 residues. V lost 2 bases to trimming and J lost 5 bases, with 16 bases between them. The germline CDR1 and CDR2 sequences are SGHKS and YYEKEE (reference sequence). CDR3 region: CASSLEAGRGTEAFF. DNA for the CDR3: TGTGCCAGCAGCTTAGAGGCAGGGAGGGGGACTGAAGCTTTCTTT. The variable domain in full, with the rest retrieved from reference TRBV5-5 and TRBJ1-1, is DAGVTQSPTHLIKTRGQQVTLRCSPISGHKSVSWYQQVLGQGPQFIFQYYEKEERGRGNFPDRFSARQFPNYSSELNVNALLLGDSALYLCASSLEAGRGTEAFFGQGTRLTVV.

CDR3 nucleotides: TGTGCCAGCGGCACGGACCAAGAGACCCAGTACTTC. This gives the protein CASGTDQETQYF. The rearrangement joins TRBV7-2 to TRBJ2-5; no clear D. The germline CDR1 and CDR2 sequences are SGHTA and FQGNSA. The length of the CDR3 is 12 residues. The V end lost 8 bases, the J end lost 0 bases, and 7 bases lay between the germline ends.

This clone is classed as medium-sized. V and J are TRBV19 and TRBJ1-5; TRBD1 agrees at 7 bases. The CDR3 has 15 residues. CDR1 is LNHDA and CDR2 is SQIVND in the germline V gene (reference sequence). V was pared by 5 bases and J by 6 bases, with 10 bases of the junction left unmatched. CDR3 coding DNA: TGTGCCAGTAGTGACCGAAGGGGGCGCGGTCAGCCCCAGCATTTT. Translating gives CASSDRRGRGQPQHF.

This chain joins TRBV18 and TRBJ2-1; TRBD2 matches at 14 bases. Trimming took 4 bases from V and 7 from J; bases not matched to a gene: 9. This CDR3 is 17 amino acids long. The germline V gene has CDR1 KGHSH and CDR2 LQKENI. CDR3 sequence: CASSQGLAGAWGNEQFF. CDR3 nucleotides: TGTGCCAGCTCACAGGGACTAGCGGGAGCGTGGGGGAATGAGCAGTTCTTC.

This clone came up once. This sequence joins TRBV5-6 and TRBJ2-1, with 13 bases fitting TRBD2. The germline V gene has CDR1 SGHDT and CDR2 YYEEEE. The CDR3 consists of 15 residues. Germline trimming cut 4 bases from V and 5 bases from J; bases unmatched to any gene: 3. The CDR3: CASSKGTSGDNEQFF. The CDR3, as DNA: TGTGCCAGCAGCAAGGGGACTAGCGGGGACAATGAGCAGTTCTTC.

The chain combines TRBV6-1 with TRBJ2-2; the D is unclear. With 2 bases removed from V and 0 bases from J, the gap between germline ends came to 10 bases. The CDR3 contains 16 residues. Germline V CDR1 and CDR2: MNHNS, SASEGT. The CDR3 DNA follows: TGTGCCAGCAGTGAACGGCCGGCCGCGAACACCGGGGAGCTGTTTTTT. This gives the protein CASSERPAANTGELFF.

The genes are TRBV28 and TRBJ2-1, with D unresolved. The germline V and J ends were trimmed by 8 bases and 2 bases, with 13 bases remaining between them. Germline values: CDR1 MDHEN, CDR2 SYDVKM. The CDR3 loop spans 14 amino acids. The chain's CDR3 is CASHPHEAYNEQFF. CDR3 DNA: TGTGCCAGCCACCCCCACGAGGCCTACAATGAGCAGTTCTTC. The full variable domain, rest sourced from reference TRBV28 and TRBJ2-1, is DVKVTQSSRYLVKRTGEKVFLECVQDMDHENMFWYRQDPGLGLRLIYFSYDVKMKEKGDIPEGYSVSREKKERFSLILESASTNQTSMYLCASHPHEAYNEQFFGPGTRLTVL.

Relative to its sample, this clone is medium-sized. The chain uses TRBV28 and TRBJ2-6; 11 bases agree with TRBD1. This CDR3 is built from 19 residues. Germline loops: CDR1 MDHEN, CDR2 SYDVKM. Losses at the gene ends were 4 bases for V and 4 bases for J; bases not matched to a gene: 12. The CDR3 bases are TGTGCCAGCAGTTCCATACAGGGACAGGGGGACTTGGGGGCCAACGTCCTGACTTTC. It encodes CASSSIQGQGDLGANVLTF.

The chain couples TRBV5-8 to TRBJ1-3, with D unresolved. CDR1 and CDR2 from the germline V gene are SGHTS and YDEGEE. Trimming took off 4 bases at V and 2 bases at J, with 13 bases between the two ends. The CDR3 consists of 15 residues. CDR3 sequence (DNA): TGTGCCAGCAGCCTGGCGAAGGCGGCTGGAAACACCATATATTTT. It specifies CASSLAKAAGNTIYF.

The chain has TRBV30 and TRBJ2-1; 7 positions agree with TRBD1. This CDR3 is 13 amino acids long. Per the germline V gene, CDR1 is GTSNPN and CDR2 is SVGIG (reference sequence). V gave up 7 bases and J gave up 2 bases; unmatched junction bases: 5. The CDR3 loop is CAYRGGPYNEQFF. CDR3 coding DNA: TGTGCCTACCGAGGGGGCCCCTACAATGAGCAGTTCTTC.

This chain connects TRBV9 to TRBJ1-1; possible D gene TRBD1, 5 bases. Germline CDR1 reads SGDLS; CDR2 reads YYNGEE. This CDR3 contains 13 residues. V was cut by 2 bases and J by 3 bases, with 8 bases left in between. CDR3 sequence (DNA): TGTGCCAGCAGCGTTATGACAGACACTGAAGCTTTCTTT. Translating gives CASSVMTDTEAFF.

The J gene is TRBJ1-1, the V gene TRBV6-5, with D unresolved. The germline gives CDR1 MNHEY, CDR2 SVGAGI. Trimming removed 5 bases from V and 3 bases from J, with 10 bases in between. The CDR3 consists of 13 residues. The CDR3 DNA reads TGTGCCAGCAGTGAATACCGGGACACTGAAGCTTTCTTT. This gives the protein CASSEYRDTEAFF.

The chain couples TRBV19 to TRBJ2-1; the match to TRBD1 covers 7 bases. The CDR3 runs 13 residues. Trimming took 6 bases from V and 6 from J; bases not matched to a gene: 5. Germline CDR1 reads LNHDA; CDR2 reads SQIVND (reference sequence). The CDR3 coding sequence is TGTGCCAGTAGATCTGACAGGGCCAATGAGCAGTTCTTC. Residues: CASRSDRANEQFF.

This clone came up a few times. The chain has TRBV5-4 and TRBJ2-5; D might be TRBD1 or TRBD2, each matching 5 bases. Per the germline V gene, CDR1 is SGHNT and CDR2 is YYREEE (reference sequence). Trimming left V 4 bases short and J 5 bases short, with 15 bases between. This CDR3 is built from 14 residues. The CDR3 sequence is CASSPPGGDETQYF. CDR3 nucleotides: TGTGCCAGCAGCCCCCCTGGGGGAGATGAGACCCAGTACTTC.